Listed below are T cell receptor beta chains from one sample, sequenced in a study of T cells expressing NK-cell markers. TCRdb re-called the 5' RACE reads; every CDR3 protein appears as one record, without DNA. The sample has 400,000 or so distinct CDR3 sequences. Sequencing was carried out using blood T cells: a sorted CD56 or NKG2C T cell subset, CD4+ or CD8+ T cells, or bulk PBMC T cells (not recorded which). The receptors were sampled from a woman between 50 and 59 years old in good health. CDR3s include the opening cysteine and the closing phenylalanine or tryptophan. Each record gives: J gene, V gene, CDR3 protein.

>TRBJ1-4|TRBV5-1
CASSSDPNGRLFF
>TRBJ2-3|TRBV6-6
CASRVEGSTDTQYF
>TRBJ2-5|TRBV5-1
CASRPTGTGGMETQYF
>TRBJ1-1|TRBV15
CATSRDVGTVMNTEAFF
>TRBJ2-2|TRBV7-9
CASSLSGSATGELFF
>TRBJ2-3|TRBV12-3/TRBV12-4
CASSLAGGTLPTDTQYF
>TRBJ2-6|TRBV9
CASSVASGRASGANVLTF
>TRBJ2-1|TRBV7-2
CASSFVPLDEQFF
>TRBJ2-7|TRBV27
CASASGTSDLGEQYF
>TRBJ2-1|TRBV5-1
CASRTGLADLSSYNEQFF
>TRBJ2-7|TRBV10-3
CAISEFYEQYF
>TRBJ2-6|TRBV7-9
CASSRAGTGNVLTF
>TRBJ2-2|TRBV14
CASSQGRESFTGELFF
>TRBJ1-5|TRBV15
CAMGQSFNQPQHF
>TRBJ2-2|TRBV2
CASSDPRETPSGELFF
>TRBJ2-5|TRBV5-4
CASSFPRQGGSRGTQYF
>TRBJ2-7|TRBV12-3/TRBV12-4
CASSLAKGSPYEQYF
>TRBJ2-1|TRBV4-1
CASSQVWTSGSNNEQFF
>TRBJ1-5|TRBV29-1
CSVGPQGNQPQHF
>TRBJ2-5|TRBV10-3
CAISLGQETQYF
>TRBJ2-1|TRBV14
CASSQDGDWAYNEQFF
>TRBJ1-1|TRBV5-1
CASSPQGAATEAFF
>TRBJ2-3|TRBV28
CASSLDGTDPQYF
>TRBJ1-5|TRBV4-1
CASSQDDIDSNQPQHF
>TRBJ2-2|TRBV12-3/TRBV12-4
CASSLEAQSTGELFF
>TRBJ1-1|TRBV19
CASKTGPSHLSTEAFF
>TRBJ2-7|TRBV11-3
CASSPFLEQYF
>TRBJ2-2|TRBV9
CASSAEATSGIGELFF
>TRBJ2-5|TRBV5-1
CASSPGTAGLRETQYF
>TRBJ1-1|TRBV20-1
CSASGPKVTEAFF
>TRBJ1-2|TRBV6-1
CASSWASDGYTF
>TRBJ2-3|TRBV15
CALGNSGRGDTQYF
>TRBJ1-1|TRBV5-1
CASSLVATGNTEAFF
>TRBJ2-1|TRBV20-1
CSARPDRHEQFF
>TRBJ1-5|TRBV20-1
CSTHRISNQPQHF
>TRBJ1-2|TRBV6-6
CASSRIQGAGMGSYTF
>TRBJ2-3|TRBV7-9
CASSRRGGELSTDTQYF
>TRBJ1-1|TRBV5-1
CASSLRQRNTEAFF
>TRBJ2-1|TRBV11-2
CASSLDLPNEQFF
>TRBJ2-1|TRBV29-1
CSPQLAGNEQFF
>TRBJ2-1|TRBV7-6
CASSLTVPGPGSDEQFF
>TRBJ2-1|TRBV15
CATSRGPRQEQFF
>TRBJ2-1|TRBV29-1
CSVKQFYNEQFF
>TRBJ2-3|TRBV7-8
CASSFMKDTQYF
>TRBJ2-3|TRBV7-9
CASSRSGRAWDTQYF
>TRBJ2-7|TRBV27
CASSLGSTGSYEQYF
>TRBJ2-2|TRBV12-3/TRBV12-4
CASKPRGTGETGELFF